This T cell receptor (beta chain) was captured by sequencing in a study of Tregs in tolerant kidney transplant recipients. Overall study findings and caveats: Few patients were studied, so findings need validation in larger groups.

Mixed chimerism was transient after nonmyeloablative marrow transplants from related graft donors. Unstimulated Tregs (CD4+CD25+CD127-) and CD4+CD25- non-Tregs were sorted from PBMCs. Sequenced by immunoSEQ multiplex PCR; TCRdb stores in-frame clones only, minus some. The repertoire holds approximately 60,000 clones, 80% to 90% seen once, with about 3.8% in the top ten. This CDR3 region has 16 residues. Trimming cost V 2 bases and J 8 bases; bases outside gene matches: 9. The V gene's germline CDR1 is SNHLY and CDR2 FYNNEI. About this clone: Its target is not known.

The sequence was obtained from a human patient who received a combined kidney and bone marrow transplant. A subset of T cells may come from the graft donor. The chain combines TRBV2 with TRBJ1-6; 7 positions match TRBD1. This material consisted of CD4+ T cells from blood (PBMCs), taken 6 months after the transplant. CDR3 loop: CASSERTTGTHSPLHF. The DNA of the CDR3 is TGTGCCAGCAGTGAACGTACGACAGGGACACATTCACCCCTCCACTTT.